One T cell receptor beta chain is described in this entry. Antigen unknown. Donors showed nominal health when sampled, although they likely had unrecorded immune exposures. This entry belongs to a study of cytomegalovirus exposure and HLA in healthy donors. V lost 7 bases, J lost 3 bases, and 25 bases lay in between. CDR3 length equals 17 residues. The germline V gene encodes CDR1 SGHRS and CDR2 YFSETQ. Study-wide points: There were several of the most significant clusters that appeared linked to common viral pathogens in a later analysis. By a later analysis, the bulk of CMV-associated TCR beta chains appeared HLA-restricted.

The PCR ran on 60 Vbeta and 13 Jbeta primers. The method was immunoSEQ multiplex PCR; TCRdb's version includes in-frame clones alone and lacks a portion of them. The ten top clones account for approximately 0.74%, within a sample of some 200,000 clones. Input material: PBMCs. The sequence was collected from a boy younger than 18 in good health and CMV-seronegative. The V and J genes are TRBV5-1 and TRBJ1-1; D is unclear. CDR3: CASRPNQRGVSYTEAFF. CDR3 nucleotide sequence: TGCGCCAGCCGTCCCAATCAGCGCGGAGTTTCGTACACTGAAGCTTTCTTT.